These T cell receptor beta chains were read from a single sample in a study of cytomegalovirus exposure and HLA in healthy donors. The table came from immunoSEQ multiplex PCR; TCRdb's copy has only in-frame clones and leaves some out. The data contain about 300,000 clones, approximately 87% of them singletons. Sequenced material: PBMCs. The source of these receptors is a woman between 18 and 29 years old in good health and CMV-seronegative. Both conserved end residues are part of each CDR3. D genes are given only for firm matches. A clone size is listed for some rows: how often the clone was seen (once, few, many), or a class if it is expanded.

J gene: TRBJ2-5
D gene: .
V gene: TRBV19
clone size: .
CDR3 DNA: TGTGCCAGTCGCGGGACAGTCCAAGAGACCCAGTACTTC
CDR3 protein: CASRGTVQETQYF

J gene: TRBJ2-1
D gene: TRBD1
V gene: TRBV4-3
clone size: .
CDR3 DNA: TGCGCCAGCAGCCAAGGGACAGGGACCCACAATGAGCAGTTCTTC
CDR3 protein: CASSQGTGTHNEQFF

J gene: TRBJ2-7
D gene: .
V gene: TRBV5-4
clone size: .
CDR3 DNA: TGTGCCAGCAGCTTGCGGCAGGGGTCCTACGAGCAGTACTTC
CDR3 protein: CASSLRQGSYEQYF

J gene: TRBJ2-7
D gene: TRBD1
V gene: TRBV25-1
clone size: .
CDR3 DNA: TGTGCCAGCAGTGAACCGGGACAGGGGTTTTTCGGGCAGTACTTC
CDR3 protein: CASSEPGQGFFGQYF

J gene: TRBJ1-2
D gene: .
V gene: TRBV5-1
clone size: .
CDR3 DNA: TGCGCCAGCCGCCCCGACAGGACCGGGGGCTACACCTTC
CDR3 protein: CASRPDRTGGYTF

J gene: TRBJ2-7
D gene: TRBD2
V gene: TRBV5-1
clone size: .
CDR3 DNA: TGCGCCAGCAGCTTGGCTTCTGGTAGCGGGACTATCGGGCAGTACTTC
CDR3 protein: CASSLASGSGTIGQYF

J gene: TRBJ2-7
D gene: .
V gene: TRBV5-1
clone size: .
CDR3 DNA: TGCGCCAGCAGCTTGGCCGGCAGGTCCTACGAGCAGTACTTC
CDR3 protein: CASSLAGRSYEQYF

J gene: TRBJ1-2
D gene: .
V gene: TRBV27
clone size: .
CDR3 DNA: TGTGCCAGCAGTTTATCGGCAGGGGCTGGCTATGGCTACACCTTC
CDR3 protein: CASSLSAGAGYGYTF

J gene: TRBJ1-3
D gene: .
V gene: TRBV28
clone size: once
CDR3 DNA: TGTGCCAGCAGTTCCTCTGGCTTCTTCTCTGGAAACACCATATATTTT
CDR3 protein: CASSSSGFFSGNTIYF

J gene: TRBJ2-1
D gene: TRBD2
V gene: TRBV2
clone size: .
CDR3 DNA: TGTGCCAGCAGTGAGTCCGGGACTAGTGAGTACAATGAGCAGTTCTTC
CDR3 protein: CASSESGTSEYNEQFF

J gene: TRBJ2-7
D gene: .
V gene: TRBV29-1
clone size: .
CDR3 DNA: TGCAGCGTGACCGGGCAGGGCTCCTACGAGCAGTACTTC
CDR3 protein: CSVTGQGSYEQYF

J gene: TRBJ2-2
D gene: .
V gene: TRBV28
clone size: .
CDR3 DNA: TGTGCCAGCAGTTTACGGCGACCAGGCAGGGACACCGGGGAGCTGTTTTTT
CDR3 protein: CASSLRRPGRDTGELFF

J gene: TRBJ1-2
D gene: .
V gene: TRBV2
clone size: .
CDR3 DNA: TGTGCCAGACGAAGACAGACCAACTATGGCTACACCTTC
CDR3 protein: CARRRQTNYGYTF

J gene: TRBJ2-7
D gene: TRBD2
V gene: TRBV25-1
clone size: .
CDR3 DNA: TGTGCCAGCAGTGGCCTAGCGGGTTGGCCTGGGGGGGTCTACGAGCAGTACTTC
CDR3 protein: CASSGLAGWPGGVYEQYF

J gene: TRBJ2-5
D gene: TRBD1
V gene: TRBV30
clone size: .
CDR3 DNA: TGTGCCTGGAGCGAAGGGGACAGGGAGGTGGAGACCCAGTACTTC
CDR3 protein: CAWSEGDREVETQYF